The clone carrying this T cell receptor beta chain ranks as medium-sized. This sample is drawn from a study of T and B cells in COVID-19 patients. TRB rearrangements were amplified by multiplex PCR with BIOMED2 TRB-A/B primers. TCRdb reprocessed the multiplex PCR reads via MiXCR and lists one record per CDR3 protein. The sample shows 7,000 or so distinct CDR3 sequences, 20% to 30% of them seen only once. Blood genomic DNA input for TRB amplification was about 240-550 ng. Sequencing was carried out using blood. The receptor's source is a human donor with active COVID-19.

The CDR3 spells CASSLAYTGETQYF. The CDR3 region has the DNA TGTGCCAGCAGCTTAGCATATACCGGGGAGACCCAGTACTTC. The V call is TRBV11-3, the J call TRBJ2-5; no definite D call. V was clipped by 1 base and J by 5 bases, with 11 bases between them. This CDR3 spans 14 amino acids. Germline V gene data show CDR1 as SGHNT and CDR2 as YENEEA.